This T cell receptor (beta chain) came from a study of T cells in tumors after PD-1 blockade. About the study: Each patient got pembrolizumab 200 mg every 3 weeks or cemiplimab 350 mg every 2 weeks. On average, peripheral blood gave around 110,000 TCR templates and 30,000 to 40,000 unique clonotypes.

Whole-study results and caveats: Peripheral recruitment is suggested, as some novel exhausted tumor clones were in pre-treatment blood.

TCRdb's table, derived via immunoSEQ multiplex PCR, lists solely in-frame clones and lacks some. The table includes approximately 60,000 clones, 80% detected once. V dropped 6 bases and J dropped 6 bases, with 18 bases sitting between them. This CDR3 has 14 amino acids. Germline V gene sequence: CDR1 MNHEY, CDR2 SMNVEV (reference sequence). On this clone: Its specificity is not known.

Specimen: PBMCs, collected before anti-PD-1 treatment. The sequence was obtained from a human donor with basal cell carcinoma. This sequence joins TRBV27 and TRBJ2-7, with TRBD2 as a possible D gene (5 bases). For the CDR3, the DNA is TGTGCCAGCAGAGACTACGTAGTCTCCGGCGAGCAGTACTTC. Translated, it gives CASRDYVVSGEQYF.